In its sample, the clone carrying this TCR beta chain was seen a few times. The antigen remains unidentified. The PCR ran on 60 Vbeta and 13 Jbeta primers. Using immunoSEQ multiplex PCR, the repertoire was profiled, and TCRdb retains in-frame clones only, with some absent. The sample has 95,000 to 150,000 clones, approximately 66% seen once. These data originate in a study of cytomegalovirus exposure and HLA in healthy donors. Healthy individuals who donated bone marrow served as the donors. Study-wide results and caveats: Researchers reported in a later analysis that a missense DCLRE1C variant was tied to TCR beta V- and J-gene trimming.

The CDR3 has 14 amino acids. V was shortened by 1 base and J by 3 bases, with 7 bases between the two germline ends. Looked up from germline, CDR1 is SGDLS and CDR2 is YYNGEE. Sequencing used PBMCs. This sequence joins TRBV9 and TRBJ2-2; D not certain. The TCR sequence derives from a middle-aged woman in good health and CMV-seropositive. The DNA for the CDR3 is TGTGCCAGCAGCGTACTAACAGACACCGGGGAGCTGTTTTTT. Encoded protein: CASSVLTDTGELFF.